This TCR beta chain was found in a study of T cell repertoires in cytomegalovirus infection (dated by TCRdb to between 2018 and 2021). Study-wide context: Recently identified HLA-C-restricted CMV epitopes, whose presentation resists viral immunomodulation, were targeted by peptide stimulations together with well-studied HLA-B-restricted epitopes. Donor HLA type was relevant to the analysis, because carriage of CMV infection together with the matching HLA type was indicated by public TCR beta signatures. General conclusions and limits of the study: The ex vivo response was dominated by HLA-C-restricted CMV-specific TCR beta clonotypes, and the single most frequent clonotype in two of eight donors was supplied by these HLA-C-restricted clonotypes. In both this cohort and an independent cohort of some 380 donors, the cumulative frequency of public TCR beta family members distinguished carriers of CMV infection plus the relevant HLA type.

The intended sense of this specimen's treatment or condition label: in vitro stimulation with specific CMV peptide epitopes to enrich CMV-specific T cells. This clonotype appeared many times. The clone's antigen remains unknown. No much larger clone is present one base from it, and per-base qualities are unavailable. V was cut back by 6 bases and J by 0 bases, leaving a gap of 9 bases between them. Spanning cysteine to phenylalanine, the CDR3 consists of 14 amino acids. Only CDR3 DNA remains: 42 bases, in frame from the first base. CDR1 SGHVS and CDR2 FQNEAQ were looked up in the germline V gene. Instrument on record: Illumina HiSeq 1500. The raw public data were reprocessed by TCRdb itself: fastp quality trimming at Q25, MiXCR clonotype calling, in-frame beta chains only. One record per CDR3 amino acid sequence lists the most common genes and DNA. The sample profile shows about 770,000 distinct CDR3 sequences; about 29% of them were found once. The top ten hold 13% of the sample.

Material: cultured CD8+ T cells from PBMCs, obtained from culture after CMV antigen stimulation. The sequence links TRBV7-8 to TRBJ2-1; no D gene call is confident. This sequence originates from a human donor in good health (CMV status not recorded). Some clones in this sample may be carry-over from other donors' samples. The CDR3 region has the sequence CASSPDGSYNEQFF. The DNA is TGTGCCAGCAGTCCAGACGGCTCCTACAATGAGCAGTTCTTC.